Listed here is a single TCR beta chain. The entry originates in a study of T cell changes during pregnancy in multiple sclerosis. The CDR3 covers 15 residues. The germline V gene has CDR1 SGHAT and CDR2 FQNNGV. Trimming removed 5 bases from V and 6 bases from J; junction bases left unmatched: 8. Clones were sequenced by immunoSEQ multiplex PCR, and TCRdb holds only the in-frame ones, with some missing. The table shows 15,000 to 20,000 clones, with more than 75% occurring only once. The sequencing used CD4+ T cells from peripheral blood mononuclear cells, collected in the first trimester of pregnancy. This sequence was found in a female donor in good health, enrolled as a control in a pregnancy study. The V and J genes are TRBV11-2 and TRBJ1-5; TRBD1 aligns across 9 bases. CDR3 in amino acids: CASSRGQGNIQPQHF. The CDR3 DNA follows: TGTGCCAGCAGCCGCGGACAGGGGAATATTCAGCCCCAGCATTTT.